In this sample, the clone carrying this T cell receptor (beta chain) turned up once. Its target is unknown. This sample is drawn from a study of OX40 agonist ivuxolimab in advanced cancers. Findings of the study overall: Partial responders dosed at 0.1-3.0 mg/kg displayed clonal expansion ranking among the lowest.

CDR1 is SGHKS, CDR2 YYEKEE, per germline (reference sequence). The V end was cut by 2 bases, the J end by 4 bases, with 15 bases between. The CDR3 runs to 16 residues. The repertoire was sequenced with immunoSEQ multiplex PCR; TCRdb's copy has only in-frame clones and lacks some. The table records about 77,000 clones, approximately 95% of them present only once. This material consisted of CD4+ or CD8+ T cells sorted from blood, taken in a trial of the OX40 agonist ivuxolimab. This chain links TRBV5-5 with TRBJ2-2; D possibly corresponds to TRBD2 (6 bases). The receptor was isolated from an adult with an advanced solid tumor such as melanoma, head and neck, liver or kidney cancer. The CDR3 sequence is CASSLRGGFITGELFF. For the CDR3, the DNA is TGTGCCAGCAGCTTAAGGGGAGGATTCATCACCGGGGAGCTGTTTTTT.